This passage covers 28 T cell receptor beta chains from one sample sequenced in a study of T-cell memory formation after mild COVID-19. MiXCR, run by TCRdb on the 5' RACE reads, gives a single entry per CDR3 protein. The repertoire includes approximately 250,000 distinct CDR3 sequences, 16% of them detected once, and around 21% sits in the top ten. The sequencing input was PBMCs or a T cell subset sorted from them (not recorded which). The origin of the receptors is a man aged 18-30 years who had mild COVID-19 (a few samples of this study predate the infection). Cell type and time point are not known.

The sample holds a few counts of this clonotype. CDR3: CSATPAYYGYTF. CDR3 nucleotide sequence: TGCAGTGCCACTCCGGCCTACTATGGCTACACCTTC. This chain links TRBV20-1 with TRBJ1-2, with no clear D. The length of the CDR3 is 12 residues. From germline, CDR1 is DFQATT and CDR2 SNEGSKA (reference sequence). The V end was cut by 6 bases, the J end by 3 bases, with 11 bases between.

The chain links TRBV18 to TRBJ1-2, with D unresolved. CDR3 length: 15 residues. Germline lookup yields CDR1 KGHSH and CDR2 LQKENI. The V end lost 0 bases, the J end lost 2 bases, and 10 bases lay between the germline ends. This CDR3 is CASSPPVSRNYGYTF. The DNA for the CDR3 is TGTGCCAGCTCACCACCGGTTTCGAGAAACTATGGCTACACCTTC.

This sequence joins TRBV2 and TRBJ2-3; TRBD2 is a possible D gene (6 bases). The CDR3 sequence is 10 residues long. Deletions cut 8 bases from V and 11 bases from J, with 11 bases between. CDR1 SNHLY and CDR2 FYNNEI come from the germline V gene. The CDR3 bases are TGTGCCAGCGGGACTTCGGGGCAGTATTTT. This encodes CASGTSGQYF.

This clonotype was observed a few times. The chain carries TRBV7-9 and TRBJ2-1; possible D gene TRBD2, 7 bases. CDR1 and CDR2 from the germline V gene are SEHNR and FQNEAQ (reference sequence). V was cut by 4 bases and J by 4 bases, with 20 bases left in between. This CDR3 comprises 17 residues. The CDR3 DNA reads TGTGCCAGCAGCTCCCGCGGGGGCACCACTGTTTACAATGAGCAGTTCTTC. It yields the protein CASSSRGGTTVYNEQFF.

This clonotype was seen only a few times. The CDR3 loop is CSVPQGNNEQFF. The CDR3 DNA reads as TGCAGCGTTCCACAGGGGAACAATGAGCAGTTCTTC. The chain combines TRBV29-1 with TRBJ2-1; the match to TRBD1 covers 7 bases. The CDR3 contains 12 residues. Germline CDR1 reads SQVTM; CDR2 reads ANQGSEA. The V gene end was trimmed by 5 bases and the J gene end by 5 bases; junction bases not matched to a gene: 3.

This clonotype was counted a few times. The chain carries TRBV11-3 and TRBJ2-1; no reliable D call. V was shortened by 0 bases and J by 6 bases, with 3 bases between the two germline ends. The length of the CDR3 is 12 residues. Germline CDR1 SGHNT, CDR2 YENEEA. The CDR3 loop is CASSLESNEQFF. DNA for the CDR3: TGTGCCAGCAGCTTAGAGAGCAATGAGCAGTTCTTC. Full variable domain (remainder filled in from reference TRBV11-3 and TRBJ2-1): EAGVVQSPRYKIIEKKQPVAFWCNPISGHNTLYWYLQNLGQGPELLIRYENEEAVDDSQLPKDRFSAERLKGVDSTLKIQPAELGDSAVYLCASSLESNEQFFGPGTRLTVL.

V and J are TRBV30 and TRBJ1-4; D is undetermined. This CDR3 spans 14 amino acids. Germline V lookup: CDR1 GTSNPN, CDR2 SVGIG (reference sequence). Trimming cost V 2 bases and J 7 bases, with 14 bases left between them. CDR3 sequence reads: CAWSPGDKIEKLFF. The CDR3 DNA is TGTGCCTGGAGTCCGGGAGACAAAATTGAAAAACTGTTTTTT. The entire variable domain, with the rest obtained from reference TRBV30 and TRBJ1-4, is as follows: SQTIHQWPATLVQPVGSPLSLECTVEGTSNPNLYWYRQAAGRGLQLLFYSVGIGQISSEVPQNLSASRPQDRQFILSSKKLLLSDSGFYLCAWSPGDKIEKLFFGSGTQLSVL.

V usage is TRBV9 and J usage is TRBJ2-3; 11 bases line up with TRBD2. The germline V gene has CDR1 SGDLS and CDR2 YYNGEE. This CDR3 contains 14 residues. The V gene end was trimmed by 4 bases and the J gene end by 4 bases; junction bases not matched to a gene: 2. CDR3 loop: CASSLTSGADTQYF. CDR3 nucleotide sequence: TGTGCCAGCAGCTTGACTAGCGGGGCAGATACGCAGTATTTT.

The rearrangement uses TRBV28 and TRBJ2-2; the D gene is possibly TRBD1 (5 bases). Trimming left V 5 bases short and J 5 bases short, with 18 bases between. The CDR3 is 16 amino acids. Germline V gene sequence: CDR1 MDHEN, CDR2 SYDVKM. In nucleotides, the CDR3 is TGTGCCAGCAGTCCGAGACTCAGGGTCAAGACCGGGGAGCTGTTTTTT. Its translation is CASSPRLRVKTGELFF.

This clonotype was recorded many times. This chain connects TRBV12-3 or TRBV12-4 to TRBJ1-1; possibly TRBD1 for D (5 bases). V lost 5 bases and J 4 bases, leaving 11 bases between the germline ends. The length of the CDR3 is 13 residues. For the CDR3, the DNA is TGTGCCAGCAGTCCGACTAGGGGCACTGAAGCTTTCTTT. As protein: CASSPTRGTEAFF.

This clonotype was picked up many times. The rearrangement links TRBV29-1 to TRBJ1-2, with TRBD1 identical over 7 bases. The CDR3 totals 15 residues. The J segment lost 4 bases and the V segment lost 5 bases, leaving 13 bases of the junction unmatched. Germline CDR1 SQVTM, CDR2 ANQGSEA. CDR3 region: CSVLKLTGTSYGYTF. The CDR3 region has the DNA TGCAGCGTTCTAAAGTTGACAGGGACTTCCTATGGCTACACCTTC.

This clonotype was picked up a small number of times. The chain links TRBV6-1 to TRBJ1-1; 7 bases are a match to TRBD1. CDR3 size: 14 residues. The junction had 6 bases not matched to a gene; V was cut back by 7 bases and J by 1 base. Germline V gene data show CDR1 as MNHNS and CDR2 as SASEGT. CDR3 sequence (DNA): TGTGCCAGCACCCTGACAGGGCAGAACACTGAAGCTTTCTTT. This gives the protein CASTLTGQNTEAFF.

The chain carries TRBV9 and TRBJ1-2; 11 positions agree with TRBD1. The CDR3 is 16 residues long. The J segment lost 5 bases and the V segment lost 3 bases, leaving 9 bases of the junction unmatched. Germline V gene sequence: CDR1 SGDLS, CDR2 YYNGEE. This CDR3 reads CASSDPGTGGVYGYTF. The CDR3, as DNA: TGTGCCAGCAGCGACCCAGGGACAGGGGGTGTATATGGCTACACCTTC.

This clonotype was counted a few times. This rearrangement joins TRBV19 to TRBJ1-1, with a tentative D call TRBD1 (5 bases). The V gene's germline CDR1 is LNHDA and CDR2 SQIVND (reference sequence). CDR3 length: 15 residues. Trimming removed 9 bases from V and 4 bases from J, with 21 bases in between. In DNA, the CDR3 is TGTGCCAGCCGCCGGGGCCCACTACAGACCACTGAAGCTTTCTTT. Residues: CASRRGPLQTTEAFF.

The sample holds a few counts of this clonotype. The chain combines TRBV9 with TRBJ2-4, with D perhaps matching TRBD1 (6 bases). The CDR3 spans 14 residues. Germline V lookup: CDR1 SGDLS, CDR2 YYNGEE. The V gene lost 0 bases and the J gene lost 4 bases, with 8 bases spanning the gap. CDR3 nucleotide sequence: TGTGCCAGCAGCGTAGACAGGGAGAAAAACATTCAGTACTTC. Residues: CASSVDREKNIQYF.

This clonotype occurred a few times. V and J are TRBV5-1 and TRBJ2-2; TRBD2 aligns across 15 bases. Germline V lookup: CDR1 SGHRS, CDR2 YFSETQ. There are 18 residues in the CDR3. The V segment lost 3 bases and the J segment 0 bases; nucleotides outside the gene matches: 3. The CDR3 sequence is CASSWGTSGGPNTGELFF. The CDR3 DNA follows: TGCGCCAGCAGCTGGGGGACTAGCGGGGGGCCGAACACCGGGGAGCTGTTTTTT.

This clonotype was seen more than once but under ten times. V is TRBV27 and J is TRBJ2-7, with D unclear. Between the trimmed V and J ends, which lost 0 bases and 7 bases, there was a span of 4 bases. This CDR3 is 11 amino acids long. The germline V gene encodes CDR1 MNHEY and CDR2 SMNVEV (reference sequence). Here the CDR3 reads CASSLSGEQYF. CDR3 nucleotides: TGTGCCAGCAGTTTATCGGGTGAGCAGTACTTC.

The chain links TRBV29-1 to TRBJ2-3, with 10 bases identical to TRBD2. The V gene's germline CDR1 is SQVTM and CDR2 ANQGSEA. The CDR3 has 15 amino acids. V lost 3 bases to trimming and J lost 1 base; unmatched junction nucleotides: 4. CDR3 nucleotide sequence: TGCAGCGTTGATCTGAGCGGGGGGGGCACAGATACGCAGTATTTT. Its translation: CSVDLSGGGTDTQYF.

This clonotype was seen at least ten times. The V gene is TRBV7-2, the J gene TRBJ2-1; D uncertain. Trimming cost V 5 bases and J 3 bases, with 2 bases left between them. The CDR3 loop spans 11 amino acids. Germline-derived CDR1 and CDR2 are SGHTA and FQGNSA. The CDR3 here is CASSDYNEQFF. Here the CDR3 DNA reads TGTGCCAGCAGCGACTACAATGAGCAGTTCTTC.

In this sample, this clonotype turned up a few times. The chain carries TRBV28 and TRBJ2-3, with TRBD1 identical over 7 bases. With 4 bases clipped from V and 4 bases from J, the junction kept 8 bases outside the gene matches. This CDR3 has 15 residues. CDR1 is MDHEN and CDR2 is SYDVKM in the germline V gene. The CDR3 spells CASSSDREGADTQYF. Here the CDR3 DNA reads TGTGCCAGCAGTTCAGACAGGGAAGGGGCAGATACGCAGTATTTT.

The rearrangement uses TRBV4-3 and TRBJ2-5; 8 bases are a match to TRBD2. V lost 0 bases, J lost 1 base, and 7 bases stayed unmatched. The CDR3 length is 17 residues. Germline CDR1 reads LGHNA; CDR2 reads YSLEER. The CDR3 protein is CASSQDSSSGGQETQYF. CDR3 bases: TGCGCCAGCAGCCAAGATAGTTCGAGCGGGGGCCAAGAGACCCAGTACTTC.

Ten or more counts support this clonotype. The rearrangement uses TRBV30 and TRBJ2-5, with a possible D match to TRBD1 (5 bases). Trimming left V 2 bases short and J 7 bases short, with 14 bases between. The germline CDR1 and CDR2 sequences are GTSNPN and SVGIG (reference sequence). The CDR3 consists of 13 residues. The CDR3 protein is CAWSIQGVVTQYF. The CDR3 nucleotides are TGTGCCTGGAGTATCCAAGGGGTTGTGACCCAGTACTTC. Complete variable domain (other parts from reference TRBV30 and TRBJ2-5): SQTIHQWPATLVQPVGSPLSLECTVEGTSNPNLYWYRQAAGRGLQLLFYSVGIGQISSEVPQNLSASRPQDRQFILSSKKLLLSDSGFYLCAWSIQGVVTQYFGPGTRLLVL.

This chain connects TRBV9 to TRBJ2-2; 10 bases agree with TRBD1. CDR1 and CDR2 from the germline V gene are SGDLS and YYNGEE. CDR3 length: 14 residues. The V segment lost 3 bases and the J segment 4 bases; nucleotides outside the gene matches: 0. In nucleotides, the CDR3 is TGTGCCAGCAGCGGACAGGGGGCCACCGGGGAGCTGTTTTTT. It translates to CASSGQGATGELFF.

This clonotype was picked up many times. This sequence joins TRBV7-9 and TRBJ1-1, with 7 bases aligning to TRBD1. V shed 6 bases, J shed 5 bases, and the junction held 6 bases outside the gene matches. From germline, CDR1 is SEHNR and CDR2 FQNEAQ (reference sequence). The CDR3 contains 13 residues. CDR3: CASSHDRVTEAFF. CDR3 nucleotides: TGTGCCAGCAGTCATGACAGGGTAACTGAAGCTTTCTTT.

In its sample, this clonotype was seen a few times. The chain combines TRBV5-4 with TRBJ2-5, with D possibly TRBD2 on 6 matching bases. Per germline, CDR1 SGHNT and CDR2 YYREEE (reference sequence). This CDR3 region has 13 residues. Trimming removed 1 base from V and 3 bases from J, with 7 bases in between. DNA for the CDR3: TGTGCCAGCAGCTTGCCTAGCGAAGAGACCCAGTACTTC. Amino acid sequence: CASSLPSEETQYF.

This clonotype occurred a few times. The chain combines TRBV6-6 with TRBJ2-2, with 7 bases that match TRBD1. Germline CDR1 MNHNY, CDR2 SVGAGI (reference sequence). J lost 0 bases, V lost 0 bases, and 4 bases had no gene match. CDR3 length equals 17 residues. CDR3 sequence: CASSYSRDSANTGELFF. In DNA, the CDR3 is TGTGCCAGCAGTTACTCTAGGGACAGCGCGAACACCGGGGAGCTGTTTTTT.

The rearrangement links TRBV5-1 to TRBJ2-6; D might be TRBD2 (6 bases). V was clipped by 1 base and J by 0 bases, with 11 bases between them. Germline V gene sequence: CDR1 SGHRS, CDR2 YFSETQ. The CDR3 consists of 17 residues. CDR3 in amino acids: CASSLPGTSSGANVLTF. CDR3 sequence (DNA): TGCGCCAGCAGCTTGCCGGGGACTTCCTCTGGGGCCAACGTCCTGACTTTC.

There are a few counts of this clonotype. The chain employs TRBV7-9 and TRBJ1-2; the D is unclear. Between the trimmed V and J ends, which lost 6 bases and 4 bases, there was a span of 12 bases. Per germline, CDR1 SEHNR and CDR2 FQNEAQ (reference sequence). CDR3 length equals 13 residues. The CDR3 nucleotides read TGTGCCAGCAGGCCTAAAGACGGCTATGGCTACACCTTC. It yields the protein CASRPKDGYGYTF.